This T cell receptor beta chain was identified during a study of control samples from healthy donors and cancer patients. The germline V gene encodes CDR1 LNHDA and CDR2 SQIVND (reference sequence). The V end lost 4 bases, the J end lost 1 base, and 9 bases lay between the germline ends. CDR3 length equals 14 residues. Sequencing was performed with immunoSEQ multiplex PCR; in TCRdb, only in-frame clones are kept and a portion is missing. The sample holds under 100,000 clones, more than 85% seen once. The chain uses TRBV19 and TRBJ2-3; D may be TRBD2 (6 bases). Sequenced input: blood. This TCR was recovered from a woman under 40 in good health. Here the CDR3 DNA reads TGTGCCAGTAGTACGGGAGTTGGCACAGATACGCAGTATTTT. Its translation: CASSTGVGTDTQYF.